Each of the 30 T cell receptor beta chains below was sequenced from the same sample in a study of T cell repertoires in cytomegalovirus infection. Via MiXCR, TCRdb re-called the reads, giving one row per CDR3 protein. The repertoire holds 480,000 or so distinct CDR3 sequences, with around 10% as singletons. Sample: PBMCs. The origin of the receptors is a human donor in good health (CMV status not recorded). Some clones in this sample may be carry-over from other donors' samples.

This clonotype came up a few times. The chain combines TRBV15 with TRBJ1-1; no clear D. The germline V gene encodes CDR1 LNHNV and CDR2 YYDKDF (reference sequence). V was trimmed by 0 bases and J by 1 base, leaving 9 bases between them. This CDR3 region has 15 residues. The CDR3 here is CATSRDGGGNTEAFF. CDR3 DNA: TGTGCCACCAGCAGAGATGGTGGCGGGAACACTGAAGCTTTCTTT.

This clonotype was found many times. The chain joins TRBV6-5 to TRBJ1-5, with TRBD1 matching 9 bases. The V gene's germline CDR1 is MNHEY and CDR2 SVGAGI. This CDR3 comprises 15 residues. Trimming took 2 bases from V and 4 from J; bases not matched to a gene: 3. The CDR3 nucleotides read TGTGCCAGCAGTTACCGGACAGGGGTGAATCAGCCCCAGCATTTT. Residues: CASSYRTGVNQPQHF.

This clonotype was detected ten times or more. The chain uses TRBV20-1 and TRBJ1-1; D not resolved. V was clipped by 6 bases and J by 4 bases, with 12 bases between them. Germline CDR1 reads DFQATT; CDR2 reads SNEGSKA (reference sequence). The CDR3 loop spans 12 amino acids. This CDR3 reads CSAPRVGTEAFF. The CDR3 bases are TGCAGTGCCCCACGGGTTGGCACTGAAGCTTTCTTT.

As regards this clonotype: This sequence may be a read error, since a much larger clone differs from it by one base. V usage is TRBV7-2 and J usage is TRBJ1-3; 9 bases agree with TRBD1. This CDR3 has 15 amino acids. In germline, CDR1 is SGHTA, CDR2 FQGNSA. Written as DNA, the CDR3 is TGTGCCAACAGCCCCCGGGGACAGGGAACAAACACCATATATTTT. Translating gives CANSPRGQGTNTIYF.

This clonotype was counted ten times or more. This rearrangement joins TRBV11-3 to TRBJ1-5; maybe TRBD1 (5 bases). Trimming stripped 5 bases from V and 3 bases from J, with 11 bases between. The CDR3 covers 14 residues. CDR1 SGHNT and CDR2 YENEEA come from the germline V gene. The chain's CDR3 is CASSPTAINQPQHF. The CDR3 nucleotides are TGTGCCAGCAGCCCGACAGCGATCAATCAGCCCCAGCATTTT.

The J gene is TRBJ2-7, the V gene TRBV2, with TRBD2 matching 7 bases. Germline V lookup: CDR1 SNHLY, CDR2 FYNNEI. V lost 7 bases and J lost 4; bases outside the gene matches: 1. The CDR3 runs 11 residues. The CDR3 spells CASMRGYEQYF. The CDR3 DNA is TGTGCCAGCATGCGGGGGTACGAGCAGTACTTC. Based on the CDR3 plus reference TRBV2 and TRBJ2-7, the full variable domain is EPEVTQTPSHQVTQMGQEVILRCVPISNHLYFYWYRQILGQKVEFLVSFYNNEISEKSEIFDDQFSVERPDGSNFTLKIRSTKLEDSAMYFCASMRGYEQYFGPGTRLTVT.

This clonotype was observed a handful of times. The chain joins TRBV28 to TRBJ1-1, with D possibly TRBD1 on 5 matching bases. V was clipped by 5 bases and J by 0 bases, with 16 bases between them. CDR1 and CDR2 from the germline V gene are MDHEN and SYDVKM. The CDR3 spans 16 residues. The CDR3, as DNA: TGTGCCAGCAGTCTGATTACGACAGCCCTGAACACTGAAGCTTTCTTT. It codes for CASSLITTALNTEAFF.

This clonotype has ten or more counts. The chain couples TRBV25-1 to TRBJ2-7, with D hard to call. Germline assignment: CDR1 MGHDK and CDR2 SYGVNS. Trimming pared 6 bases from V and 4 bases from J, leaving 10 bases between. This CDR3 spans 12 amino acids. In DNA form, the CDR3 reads TGTGCCAGCAGACCGGGCCCTTACGAGCAGTACTTC. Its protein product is CASRPGPYEQYF.

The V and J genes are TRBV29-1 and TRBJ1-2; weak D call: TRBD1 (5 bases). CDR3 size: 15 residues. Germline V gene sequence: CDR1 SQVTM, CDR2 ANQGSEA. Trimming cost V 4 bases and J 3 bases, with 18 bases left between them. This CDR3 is CSVVGVGGNDYGYTF. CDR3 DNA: TGCAGCGTTGTGGGGGTTGGGGGGAACGACTATGGCTACACCTTC.

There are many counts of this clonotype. The CDR3: CASSYSDRGPSEAFF. The CDR3 nucleotides are TGTGCCAGCAGTTACTCAGACAGGGGGCCGAGTGAAGCTTTCTTT. V usage is TRBV6-6 and J usage is TRBJ1-1; 10 positions agree with TRBD1. Germline V gene lookup returns CDR1 MNHNY and CDR2 SVGAGI (reference sequence). The V and J ends lost 0 bases and 7 bases, in that order; junction bases with no gene match: 5. The CDR3 length is 15 residues.

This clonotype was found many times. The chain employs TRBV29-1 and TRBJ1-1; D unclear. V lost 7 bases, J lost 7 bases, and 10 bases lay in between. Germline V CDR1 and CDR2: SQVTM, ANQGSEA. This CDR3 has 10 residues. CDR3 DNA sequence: TGCAGCGCCTTAGGCCTTGAAGCTTTCTTT. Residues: CSALGLEAFF. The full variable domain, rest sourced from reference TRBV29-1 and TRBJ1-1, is SAVISQKPSRDICQRGTSLTIQCQVDSQVTMMFWYRQQPGQSLTLIATANQGSEATYESGFVIDKFPISRPNLTFSTLTVSNMSPEDSSIYLCSALGLEAFFGQGTRLTVV.

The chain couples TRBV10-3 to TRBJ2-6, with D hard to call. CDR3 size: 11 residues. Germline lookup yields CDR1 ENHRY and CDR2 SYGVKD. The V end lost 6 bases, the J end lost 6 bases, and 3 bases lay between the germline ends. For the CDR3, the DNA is TGTGCCATCAGCACGGCCAACGTCCTGACTTTC. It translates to CAISTANVLTF.

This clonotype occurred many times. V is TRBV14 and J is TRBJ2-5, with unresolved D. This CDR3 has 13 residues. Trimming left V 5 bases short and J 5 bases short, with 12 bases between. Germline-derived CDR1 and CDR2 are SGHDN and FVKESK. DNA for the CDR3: TGTGCCAGCAGCTCGGTCCTCGGGGAGACCCAGTACTTC. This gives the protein CASSSVLGETQYF.

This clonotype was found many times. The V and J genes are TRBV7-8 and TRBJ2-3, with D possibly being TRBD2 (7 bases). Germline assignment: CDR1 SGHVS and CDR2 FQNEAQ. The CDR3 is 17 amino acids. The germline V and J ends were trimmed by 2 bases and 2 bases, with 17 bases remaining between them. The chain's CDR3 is CASSLPLRGPFTDTQYF. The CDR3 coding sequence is TGTGCCAGCAGCTTACCGTTGCGGGGGCCTTTCACAGATACGCAGTATTTT. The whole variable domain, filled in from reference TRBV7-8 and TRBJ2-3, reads GAGVSQSPRYKVAKRGQDVALRCDPISGHVSLFWYQQALGQGPEFLTYFQNEAQLDKSGLPSDRFFAERPEGSVSTLKIQRTQQEDSAVYLCASSLPLRGPFTDTQYFGPGTRLTVL.

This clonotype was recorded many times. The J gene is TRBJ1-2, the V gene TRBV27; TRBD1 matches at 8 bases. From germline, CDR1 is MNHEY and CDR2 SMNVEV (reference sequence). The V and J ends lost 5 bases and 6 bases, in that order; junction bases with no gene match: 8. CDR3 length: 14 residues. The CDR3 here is CASSPSGRGHGYTF. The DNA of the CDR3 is TGTGCCAGCAGTCCCTCCGGCAGGGGGCATGGCTACACCTTC.

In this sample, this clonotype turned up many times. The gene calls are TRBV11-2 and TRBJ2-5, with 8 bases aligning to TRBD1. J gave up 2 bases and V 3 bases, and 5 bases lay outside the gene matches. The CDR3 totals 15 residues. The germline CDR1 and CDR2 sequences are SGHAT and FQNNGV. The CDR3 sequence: CASSFNRGYQETQYF. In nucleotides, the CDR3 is TGTGCCAGCAGCTTCAACAGGGGGTATCAAGAGACCCAGTACTTC.

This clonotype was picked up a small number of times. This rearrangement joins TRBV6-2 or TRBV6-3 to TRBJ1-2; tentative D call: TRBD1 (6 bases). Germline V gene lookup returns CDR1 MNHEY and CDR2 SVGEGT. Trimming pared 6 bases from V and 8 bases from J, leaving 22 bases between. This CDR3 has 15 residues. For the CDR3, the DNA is TGTGCCAGCAGGCCCGGAGGGGGAGCGGCAGGAGGCTACACCTTC. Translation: CASRPGGGAAGGYTF.

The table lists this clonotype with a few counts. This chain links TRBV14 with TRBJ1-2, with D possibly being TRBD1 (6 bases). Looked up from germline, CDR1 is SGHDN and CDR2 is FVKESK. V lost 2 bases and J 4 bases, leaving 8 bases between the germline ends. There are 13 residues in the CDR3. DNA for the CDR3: TGTGCCAGCAGCCAAAGGACAGCCTATGGCTACACCTTC. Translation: CASSQRTAYGYTF.

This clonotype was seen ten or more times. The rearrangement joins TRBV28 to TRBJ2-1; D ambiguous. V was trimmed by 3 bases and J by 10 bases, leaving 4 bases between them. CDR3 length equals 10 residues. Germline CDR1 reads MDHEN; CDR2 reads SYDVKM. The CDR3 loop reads CASSLEEQFF. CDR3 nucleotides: TGTGCCAGCAGTTTGGAAGAGCAGTTCTTC.

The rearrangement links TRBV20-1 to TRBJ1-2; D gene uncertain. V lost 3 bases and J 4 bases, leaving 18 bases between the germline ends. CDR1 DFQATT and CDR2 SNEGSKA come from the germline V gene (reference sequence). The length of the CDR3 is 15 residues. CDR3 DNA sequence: TGCAGTGCTAGGCCAAGTGGGTCGGGGTTCTATGGCTACACCTTC. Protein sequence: CSARPSGSGFYGYTF.

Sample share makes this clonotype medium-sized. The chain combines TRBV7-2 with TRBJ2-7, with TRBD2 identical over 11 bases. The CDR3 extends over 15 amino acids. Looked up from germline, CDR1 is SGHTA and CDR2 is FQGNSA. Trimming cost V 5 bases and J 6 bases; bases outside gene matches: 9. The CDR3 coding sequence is TGTGCCAGCAGCCTCCTCCTAGCGGGAGGAGGCGAGCAGTACTTC. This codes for CASSLLLAGGGEQYF.

This CDR3 is CASSRTGGAGNQPQHF. Written as DNA, the CDR3 is TGTGCCAGCAGCCGTACAGGGGGTGCGGGCAATCAGCCCCAGCATTTT. J is TRBJ1-5 and V is TRBV11-2, with 8 bases lining up with TRBD1. Trimming removed 5 bases from V and 2 bases from J; junction bases left unmatched: 8. Germline V gives CDR1 SGHAT, CDR2 FQNNGV. The CDR3 consists of 16 residues.

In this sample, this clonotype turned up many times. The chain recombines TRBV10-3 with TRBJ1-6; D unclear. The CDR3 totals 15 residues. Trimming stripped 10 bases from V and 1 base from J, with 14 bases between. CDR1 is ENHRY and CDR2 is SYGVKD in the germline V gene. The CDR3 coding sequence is TGTGCCACCCGGTCCGACGGGTCCTATAATTCACCCCTCCACTTT. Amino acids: CATRSDGSYNSPLHF.

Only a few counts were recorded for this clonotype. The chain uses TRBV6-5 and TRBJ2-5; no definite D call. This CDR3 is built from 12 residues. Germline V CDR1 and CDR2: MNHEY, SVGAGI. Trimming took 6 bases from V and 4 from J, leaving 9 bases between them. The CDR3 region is CASRPPGETQYF. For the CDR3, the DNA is TGTGCCAGCAGGCCCCCGGGAGAGACCCAGTACTTC.

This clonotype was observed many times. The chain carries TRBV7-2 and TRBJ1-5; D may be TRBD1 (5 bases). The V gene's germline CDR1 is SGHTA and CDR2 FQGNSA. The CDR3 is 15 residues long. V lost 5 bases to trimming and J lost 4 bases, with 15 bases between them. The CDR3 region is CASSPPGWTNQPQHF. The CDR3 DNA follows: TGTGCCAGCAGCCCCCCAGGGTGGACTAATCAGCCCCAGCATTTT.

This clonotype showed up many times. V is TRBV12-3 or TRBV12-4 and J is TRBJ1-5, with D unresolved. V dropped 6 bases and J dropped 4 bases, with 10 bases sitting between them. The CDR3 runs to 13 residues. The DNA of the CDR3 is TGTGCCAGCAGATTTCGGACGAATCAGCCCCAGCATTTT. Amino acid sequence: CASRFRTNQPQHF.

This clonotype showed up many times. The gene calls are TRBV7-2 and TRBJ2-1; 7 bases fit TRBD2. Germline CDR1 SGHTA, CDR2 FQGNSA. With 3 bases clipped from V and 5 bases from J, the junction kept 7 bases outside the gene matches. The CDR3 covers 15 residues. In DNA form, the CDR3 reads TGTGCCAGCAGCTTCCCCGGGGGGACTAACAATGAGCAGTTCTTC. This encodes CASSFPGGTNNEQFF. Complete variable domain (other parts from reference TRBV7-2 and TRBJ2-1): GAGVSQSPSNKVTEKGKDVELRCDPISGHTALYWYRQSLGQGLEFLIYFQGNSAPDKSGLPSDRFSAERTGGSVSTLTIQRTQQEDSAVYLCASSFPGGTNNEQFFGPGTRLTVL.

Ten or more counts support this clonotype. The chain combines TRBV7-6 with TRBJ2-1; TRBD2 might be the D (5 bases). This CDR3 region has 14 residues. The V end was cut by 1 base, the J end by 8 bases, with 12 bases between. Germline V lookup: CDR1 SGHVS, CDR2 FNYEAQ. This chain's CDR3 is CASSLGTVRDEQFF. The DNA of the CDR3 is TGTGCCAGCAGCTTAGGGACTGTCCGGGATGAGCAGTTCTTC.

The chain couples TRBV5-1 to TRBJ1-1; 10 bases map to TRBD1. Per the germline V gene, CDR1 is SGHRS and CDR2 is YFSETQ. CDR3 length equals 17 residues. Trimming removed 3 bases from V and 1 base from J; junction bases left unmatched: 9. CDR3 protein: CASSSYTGQGRNTEAFF. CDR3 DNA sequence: TGCGCCAGCAGCTCTTACACGGGACAGGGGAGGAACACTGAAGCTTTCTTT.

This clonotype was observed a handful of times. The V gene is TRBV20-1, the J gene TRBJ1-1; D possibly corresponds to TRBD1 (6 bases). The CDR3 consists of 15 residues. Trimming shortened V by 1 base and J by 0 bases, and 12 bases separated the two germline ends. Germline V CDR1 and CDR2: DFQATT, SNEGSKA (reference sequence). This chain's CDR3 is CSARGTDLMNTEAFF. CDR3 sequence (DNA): TGCAGTGCTAGAGGGACAGACCTAATGAACACTGAAGCTTTCTTT.